This T cell receptor (beta chain) was identified during a study of cytomegalovirus exposure and HLA in healthy donors. This clone was counted a few times. No antigen is known for it. The PCR was carried out with 60 Vbeta primers and 13 Jbeta primers. Data came from immunoSEQ multiplex PCR; TCRdb stores just in-frame clones and leaves some out. The sample yields 200,000 to 300,000 clones, 80% to 85% seen once. Study results and limitations: The CMV antigen specificity of a few CMV-associated chains was confirmed through in vitro analysis. CMV serostatus stood as the only immune exposure information on hand. The HLA-A and HLA-B alleles of most subjects were reportedly predicted accurately from TCR beta sequences. The analysis excluded some indistinguishable V segments, including TRBV6-2 and TRBV6-3.

Germline CDR1 reads WNHNN; CDR2 reads SYGVQD (reference sequence). Trimming removed 3 bases from V and 4 bases from J, with 13 bases in between. CDR3 length equals 14 residues. This chain links TRBV10-1 with TRBJ2-7; maybe TRBD2 (6 bases). The sequenced sample was PBMCs. This receptor was taken from a woman aged 55-70 years in good health and CMV-seropositive. The CDR3 region is CASSDLTSLYEQYF. CDR3 bases: TGCGCCAGCAGTGACTTGACTAGTTTGTACGAGCAGTACTTC.